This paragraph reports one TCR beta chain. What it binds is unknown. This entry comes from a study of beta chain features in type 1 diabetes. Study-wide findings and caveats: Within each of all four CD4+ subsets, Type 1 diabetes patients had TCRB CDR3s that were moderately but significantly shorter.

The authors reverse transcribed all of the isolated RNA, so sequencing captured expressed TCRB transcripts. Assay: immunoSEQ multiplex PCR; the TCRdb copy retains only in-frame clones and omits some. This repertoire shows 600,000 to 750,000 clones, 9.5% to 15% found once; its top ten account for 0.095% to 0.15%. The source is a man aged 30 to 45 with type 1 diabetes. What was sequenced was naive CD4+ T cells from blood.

The CDR3 bases are TGTGCCAGCAGCTCCGTCCGGACAGGGGTTGAGACCCAGTACTTC. Protein sequence: CASSSVRTGVETQYF. The V and J genes are TRBV7-9 and TRBJ2-5; 9 bases fit TRBD1. CDR1 and CDR2 from the germline V gene are SEHNR and FQNEAQ (reference sequence). V trimming: 4 bases; J trimming: 5 bases; junction bases outside the gene matches: 8. The CDR3 totals 15 residues. Based on the CDR3 plus reference TRBV7-9 and TRBJ2-5, the full variable domain is DTGVSQNPRHKITKRGQNVTFRCDPISEHNRLYWYRQTLGQGPEFLTYFQNEAQLEKSRLLSDRFSAERPKGSFSTLEIQRTEQGDSAMYLCASSSVRTGVETQYFGPGTRLLVL.